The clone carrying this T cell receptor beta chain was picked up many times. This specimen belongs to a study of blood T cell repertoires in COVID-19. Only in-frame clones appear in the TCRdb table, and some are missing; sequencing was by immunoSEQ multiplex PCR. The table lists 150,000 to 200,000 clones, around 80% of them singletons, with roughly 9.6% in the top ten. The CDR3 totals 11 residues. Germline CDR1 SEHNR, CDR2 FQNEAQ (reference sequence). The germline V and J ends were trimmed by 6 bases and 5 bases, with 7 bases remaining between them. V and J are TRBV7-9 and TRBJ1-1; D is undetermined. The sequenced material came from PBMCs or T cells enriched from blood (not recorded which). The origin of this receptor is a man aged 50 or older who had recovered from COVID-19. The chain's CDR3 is CASRLLTEAFF. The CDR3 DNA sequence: TGTGCCAGCAGGCTACTTACTGAAGCTTTCTTT.